The clone carrying this TCR beta chain was recorded at least ten times. Its antigen is not identified. The V segment lost 4 bases and the J segment 3 bases; nucleotides outside the gene matches: 13. The germline V gene encodes CDR1 SGHRS and CDR2 YFSETQ. The CDR3 runs 17 residues. The entry originates in a study of T cells in Graves' hyperthyroidism and ophthalmopathy. Whole-study results and caveats: Also found in blood were most expanded thyroid clonotypes above 0.001. Ophthalmopathy was separated from stable hyperthyroidism by a 13 V-J model.

From RNA transcripts, TCR beta CDR3 regions were amplified. First-round RT-PCR with HTBI primers amplified the TCR CDR3 region. TCRdb reprocessed the multiplex PCR reads via MiXCR and lists one record per CDR3 protein. The table lists approximately 370,000 distinct CDR3 sequences, roughly a sixth of them singletons. Initially, at the first diagnosis of hyperthyroidism and before any ophthalmopathy symptoms, blood was sampled. V gene TRBV5-1 combines with J gene TRBJ1-5; 7 bases match TRBD1. Sequencing used blood. The clonotype originates from a woman aged 25-40 years with Graves' hyperthyroidism that later progressed to Graves' ophthalmopathy. The CDR3 coding sequence is TGCGCCAGCAGCGTTCTAAGAGGGACAGCGTTCAATCAGCCCCAGCATTTT. Encoded protein: CASSVLRGTAFNQPQHF.